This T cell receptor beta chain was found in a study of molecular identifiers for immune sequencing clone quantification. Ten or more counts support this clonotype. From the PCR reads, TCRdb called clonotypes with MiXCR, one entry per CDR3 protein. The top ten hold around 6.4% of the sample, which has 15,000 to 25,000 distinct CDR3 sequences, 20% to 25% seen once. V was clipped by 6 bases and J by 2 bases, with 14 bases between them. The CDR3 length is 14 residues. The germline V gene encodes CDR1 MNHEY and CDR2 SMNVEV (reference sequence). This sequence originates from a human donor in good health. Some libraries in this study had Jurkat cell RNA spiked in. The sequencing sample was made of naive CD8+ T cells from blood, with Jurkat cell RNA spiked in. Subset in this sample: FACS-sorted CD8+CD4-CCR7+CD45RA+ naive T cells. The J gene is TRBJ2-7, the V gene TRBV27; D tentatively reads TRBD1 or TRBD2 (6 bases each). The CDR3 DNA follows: TGTGCCAGCAGCCTAGGGGGGTTCCCCTACGAGCAGTACTTC. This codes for CASSLGGFPYEQYF.